The 20 T cell receptor beta chains presented below share a single source sample, sequenced in a study of shared clonotypes between healthy human individuals. Libraries were prepared by immunoSEQ multiplex PCR; TCRdb keeps only in-frame clonotypes and omits some of them. In the table there are around 440,000 clones, about 74% of which are singletons. Input material: PBMCs. The receptor source for this set is a middle-aged woman in good health. Some clones in this sample may be carry-over from other donors' samples.

This clone was seen once. The chain employs TRBV5-4 and TRBJ2-5, with no clear D. The V gene lost 5 bases and the J gene lost 2 bases, with 16 bases spanning the gap. This CDR3 comprises 15 residues. Germline CDR1 SGHNT, CDR2 YYREEE (reference sequence). DNA for the CDR3: TGTGCCAGCAGTACTGACTCGGGCCCTCAAGAGACCCAGTACTTC. This sequence encodes CASSTDSGPQETQYF.

Worth noting for this clone: This is likely an artifact of a read error, given a far larger clone one base away. Other DNA sequences in this sample translate to the same CDR3. This sequence joins TRBV28 and TRBJ1-2; D gene unclear. The CDR3 is made up of 12 amino acids. Germline CDR1 MDHEN, CDR2 SYDVKM. This CDR3 reads CASSLRLYGYTF. The DNA for the CDR3 is TGCGCCAGCAGCCTTCGACTGTATGGCTACACCTTC.

The V call is TRBV6-5, the J call TRBJ1-4, with D unresolved. This CDR3 region has 15 residues. Germline values: CDR1 MNHEY, CDR2 SVGAGI. Trimming removed 3 bases from V and 4 bases from J, with 12 bases in between. The CDR3, as DNA: TGTGCCAGCAGTTATCGAGGGTTTGGTAATGAAAAACTGTTTTTT. Its translation: CASSYRGFGNEKLFF.

This clone was picked up a small number of times. Being one base from a much bigger clone, this may be a read error. This CDR3 is also generated by other DNA sequences in the sample. The chain couples TRBV5-4 to TRBJ2-5, with TRBD1 identical over 9 bases. The CDR3 is 15 residues long. V lost 4 bases, J lost 5 bases, and 9 bases stayed unmatched. Germline assignment: CDR1 SGHNT and CDR2 YYREEE (reference sequence). The CDR3 DNA reads as TGTGCCAGCAGCCTGCGGACAGGGGAGGTGGAGACCCAGTACTTC. The encoded protein is CASSLRTGEVETQYF.

The V call is TRBV5-1, the J call TRBJ2-1, with D possibly TRBD2 on 5 matching bases. This CDR3 spans 15 amino acids. Germline CDR1 SGHRS, CDR2 YFSETQ. The V and J ends lost 6 bases and 3 bases respectively, with 16 bases between them. The DNA for the CDR3 is TGCGCCAGCACTCCTTGGGGTAGCGACTACAATGAGCAGTTCTTC. Translated, it gives CASTPWGSDYNEQFF. Drawing the rest from reference TRBV5-1 and TRBJ2-1, the complete variable domain is KAGVTQTPRYLIKTRGQQVTLSCSPISGHRSVSWYQQTPGQGLQFLFEYFSETQRNKGNFPGRFSGRQFSNSRSEMNVSTLELGDSALYLCASTPWGSDYNEQFFGPGTRLTVL.

This clone was seen many times. The chain has TRBV27 and TRBJ2-5; no definite D call. The J call may not be correct, given that the DNA end is closer to TRBJ2-7. Germline CDR1 and CDR2: MNHEY and SMNVEV (reference sequence). There are 14 residues in the CDR3. The CDR3 coding sequence is TGTGCCAGCAGTTTAGCCGGTCCTAACTACGAGCAGTACTTC. Translating it yields CASSLAGPNYEQYF.

V is TRBV29-1 and J is TRBJ1-1; 8 nucleotides agree with TRBD1. Germline lookup yields CDR1 SQVTM and CDR2 ANQGSEA. The ends lost 5 bases at V and 5 bases at J; junction bases unmatched: 10. CDR3 length equals 14 residues. CDR3 protein: CSVRYTGGGTEAFF. The CDR3 DNA sequence: TGCAGCGTTAGGTACACAGGGGGGGGAACTGAAGCTTTCTTT.

The chain is built from TRBV7-9 and TRBJ2-2; D is unclear. Germline CDR1 reads SEHNR; CDR2 reads FQNEAQ (reference sequence). The V gene lost 3 bases and the J gene lost 7 bases, with 3 bases spanning the gap. The CDR3 consists of 11 residues. CDR3 sequence reads: CASSLVGELFF. The DNA of the CDR3 is TGTGCCAGCAGCTTGGTCGGGGAGCTGTTTTTT.

This clone was seen more than once but under ten times. This chain links TRBV29-1 with TRBJ1-3; D unclear. CDR3 length: 12 amino acids. The ends were cut back, 7 bases at V and 0 bases at J, with 7 bases in the middle. Germline values: CDR1 SQVTM, CDR2 ANQGSEA. The CDR3 bases are TGCAGCGCCCTCGGCTCTGGAAACACCATATATTTT. This codes for CSALGSGNTIYF.

A single count supports this clone. The J gene is TRBJ1-3, the V gene TRBV27; D is ambiguous. The ends were cut back, 3 bases at V and 2 bases at J, with 8 bases in the middle. This CDR3 contains 14 residues. Germline loops: CDR1 MNHEY, CDR2 SMNVEV (reference sequence). In DNA form, the CDR3 reads TGTGCCAGCAGTTTCTCCGGAGCTGGAAACACCATATATTTT. Amino acids: CASSFSGAGNTIYF.

The rearrangement uses TRBV18 and TRBJ1-6, with 7 positions matching TRBD1. V shed 3 bases and J 9 bases; nucleotides not matched to a gene: 17. This CDR3 spans 18 amino acids. In germline, CDR1 is KGHSH, CDR2 LQKENI. The CDR3: CASSPQGQHEGHSSPLHF. In DNA form, the CDR3 reads TGTGCCAGCTCACCCCAGGGACAGCATGAGGGGCATAGTTCACCCCTCCACTTT.

The chain has TRBV5-4 and TRBJ1-2, with D tentatively TRBD1 (6 bases). V lost 2 bases and J lost 3, with 11 bases in between. CDR1 is SGHNT and CDR2 is YYREEE in the germline V gene (reference sequence). This CDR3 region has 14 residues. Here the CDR3 DNA reads TGTGCCAGCAGCTTCGGGCAGGGGCACTATGGCTACACCTTC. It specifies CASSFGQGHYGYTF.

CDR3 protein: CASSQDSLGGVNTGELFF. In DNA form, the CDR3 reads TGTGCCAGCAGCCAAGATTCCCTGGGGGGAGTGAACACCGGGGAGCTGTTTTTT. V usage is TRBV4-2 and J usage is TRBJ2-2; D is possibly TRBD2 (6 bases). Germline CDR1 reads LGHNA; CDR2 reads YNFKEQ. The CDR3 runs to 18 residues. V lost 0 bases and J lost 1, with 15 bases in between.

The chain carries TRBV6-5 and TRBJ2-3; 11 bases fit TRBD2. Per germline, CDR1 MNHEY and CDR2 SVGAGI. The V gene end was trimmed by 6 bases and the J gene end by 0 bases; junction bases not matched to a gene: 2. The CDR3 consists of 15 residues. The CDR3, as DNA: TGTGCCAGCAGCCGGACTAGCGGGAGCACAGATACGCAGTATTTT. Translated, it gives CASSRTSGSTDTQYF.

The gene calls are TRBV25-1 and TRBJ1-3, with D unresolved. Per the germline V gene, CDR1 is MGHDK and CDR2 is SYGVNS. This CDR3 has 13 residues. Trimming pared 2 bases from V and 4 bases from J, leaving 6 bases between. Written as DNA, the CDR3 is TGTGCCAGCAGTGAACGAGTGGGAAACACCATATATTTT. Protein: CASSERVGNTIYF.

This clone came up once. This sequence joins TRBV2 and TRBJ2-5; D ambiguous. CDR3 length: 13 amino acids. With 5 bases removed from V and 5 bases from J, the gap between germline ends came to 12 bases. Germline assignment: CDR1 SNHLY and CDR2 FYNNEI. CDR3 DNA sequence: TGTGCCAGCAGTATCAATCCTCGTGAGACCCAGTACTTC. Residues: CASSINPRETQYF.

A word on this clone: It differs at one base from a far larger clone, so likely a read error. A read error is likely, as this CDR3 ends without the conserved phenylalanine or tryptophan. The chain uses TRBV5-1 and TRBJ1-1; D gene unclear. Germline V gene sequence: CDR1 SGHRS, CDR2 YFSETQ. V was clipped by 5 bases and J by 5 bases, with 13 bases between them. The CDR3 runs to 13 residues. The CDR3 here is CASRAGEWTEAFL. The CDR3, as DNA: TGCGCCAGCAGGGCGGGAGAATGGACTGAAGCTTTCCTT.

The J gene is TRBJ1-5, the V gene TRBV27; 9 bases align to TRBD1. Germline CDR1 MNHEY, CDR2 SMNVEV (reference sequence). V lost 11 bases and J lost 4; bases outside the gene matches: 6. The CDR3 has 13 residues. CDR3 amino acids: CAAGGQGNQPQHF. CDR3 DNA: TGTGCCGCAGGGGGACAGGGTAATCAGCCCCAGCATTTT.

V usage is TRBV5-1 and J usage is TRBJ2-6; TRBD1 matches at 7 bases. The CDR3 is 15 amino acids. Germline V CDR1 and CDR2: SGHRS, YFSETQ. V gave up 7 bases and J gave up 2 bases; unmatched junction bases: 6. CDR3 loop: CASLTGDTGANVLTF. Here the CDR3 DNA reads TGCGCCAGCCTAACAGGGGATACTGGGGCCAACGTCCTGACTTTC.

Remarks on this clone: A read error likely explains this, since a far larger clone differs by one base. Other nucleotide sequences in the sample specify the same CDR3. The chain joins TRBV4-2 to TRBJ2-1; 7 bases are a match to TRBD2. This CDR3 spans 14 amino acids. Germline values: CDR1 LGHNA, CDR2 YNFKEQ. Trimming took 2 bases from V and 7 from J; bases not matched to a gene: 5. In DNA form, the CDR3 reads TGTGCCAGCAGCCAACCAGGGACTACTAATGAGCAGTTCTTC. Translated, it gives CASSQPGTTNEQFF.